The 13 T cell receptor beta chains given below trace back to one sample, sequenced in a study of blood T cell repertoires in COVID-19. Data came from immunoSEQ multiplex PCR; TCRdb stores just in-frame clones and leaves some out. The profile shows about 100,000 clones, nearly 90% of them singletons. Sequenced input: peripheral blood. The receptors shown here come from a man between 50 and 59 years old with active COVID-19.

The chain couples TRBV5-6 to TRBJ1-5; the D is unclear. The CDR3 loop spans 12 amino acids. V lost 4 bases, J lost 7 bases, and 9 bases lay in between. The germline CDR1 and CDR2 sequences are SGHDT and YYEEEE. CDR3 nucleotides: TGTGCCAGCAGCGTCCAGAAACAGCCCCAGCATTTT. Its protein product is CASSVQKQPQHF.

The V and J genes are TRBV5-4 and TRBJ2-5, with 8 bases that match TRBD1. CDR1 SGHNT and CDR2 YYREEE come from the germline V gene (reference sequence). Trimming cost V 6 bases and J 2 bases; bases outside gene matches: 6. The CDR3 contains 14 residues. The CDR3 loop reads CASTTRTGQETQYF. CDR3 sequence (DNA): TGTGCCAGCACCACCCGGACAGGGCAAGAGACCCAGTACTTC.

The CDR3 loop reads CSVGQGYNEQFF. The CDR3 DNA reads TGCAGCGTTGGACAGGGGTACAATGAGCAGTTCTTC. The genes are TRBV29-1 and TRBJ2-1, with 8 bases aligning to TRBD1. J lost 4 bases, V lost 4 bases, and 0 bases had no gene match. CDR3 length: 12 residues. Germline V lookup: CDR1 SQVTM, CDR2 ANQGSEA.

The chain is built from TRBV2 and TRBJ2-5, with D unclear. CDR1 and CDR2 from the germline V gene are SNHLY and FYNNEI. Between the trimmed V and J ends, which lost 3 bases and 3 bases, there was a span of 11 bases. The CDR3 has 14 residues. In DNA, the CDR3 is TGTGCCAGCAGTGATTTGGGCTTTGAAGAGACCCAGTACTTC. Translated, it gives CASSDLGFEETQYF.

The V and J genes are TRBV18 and TRBJ1-5, with 7 positions matching TRBD1. CDR1 is KGHSH, CDR2 LQKENI, per germline. The CDR3 sequence is 13 residues long. V trimming: 5 bases; J trimming: 5 bases; junction bases outside the gene matches: 3. The CDR3 reads CASSIGQDQPQHF. The DNA for the CDR3 is TGTGCCAGCTCAATAGGACAGGATCAGCCCCAGCATTTT.

V is TRBV5-5 and J is TRBJ2-2; perhaps TRBD2 as D (7 bases). The germline CDR1 and CDR2 sequences are SGHKS and YYEKEE (reference sequence). This CDR3 region has 16 residues. The ends were cut back, 3 bases at V and 0 bases at J, with 12 bases in the middle. CDR3 amino acids: CASSWEGGTNTGELFF. CDR3 in DNA: TGTGCCAGCAGCTGGGAGGGGGGAACGAACACCGGGGAGCTGTTTTTT.

V is TRBV6-5 and J is TRBJ1-4, with no clear D. There are 14 residues in the CDR3. V was shortened by 5 bases and J by 8 bases, with 15 bases between the two germline ends. CDR1 MNHEY and CDR2 SVGAGI come from the germline V gene. The CDR3 is CASSNTYPREKLFF. The CDR3 DNA is TGTGCCAGCAGTAACACCTACCCGAGGGAAAAACTGTTTTTT.

This chain joins TRBV7-2 and TRBJ1-2; 7 nucleotides match TRBD1. V trimming: 7 bases; J trimming: 2 bases; junction bases outside the gene matches: 7. Germline V lookup: CDR1 SGHTA, CDR2 FQGNSA. The CDR3 loop spans 14 amino acids. The CDR3, as DNA: TGTGCCAGCACCCAATCACAGGGGAACTATGGCTACACCTTC. Translating gives CASTQSQGNYGYTF.

This sequence joins TRBV5-8 and TRBJ2-3, with D unclear. CDR1 and CDR2 (germline): SGHTS, YDEGEE. This CDR3 comprises 15 residues. The V end lost 1 base, the J end lost 2 bases, and 11 bases lay between the germline ends. CDR3 in DNA: TGTGCCAGCAGCTTGCTTTACAGAGACACAGATACGCAGTATTTT. It yields the protein CASSLLYRDTDTQYF.

CDR3 DNA sequence: TGTGCCAGCAGCTTCACGGGGGGCGGCACAGATACGCAGTATTTT. Its protein product is CASSFTGGGTDTQYF. The chain has TRBV11-3 and TRBJ2-3, with D maybe TRBD2 (7 bases). CDR3 length: 15 amino acids. Germline CDR1 SGHNT, CDR2 YENEEA. V was pared by 3 bases and J by 1 base, with 11 bases between.

The J gene is TRBJ2-3, the V gene TRBV7-9, with a tentative D call TRBD1 (6 bases). The germline CDR1 and CDR2 sequences are SEHNR and FQNEAQ (reference sequence). Deletions cut 2 bases from V and 6 bases from J, with 12 bases between. This CDR3 is built from 14 residues. The CDR3, as DNA: TGTGCCAGCAGCTTAATGGGGGCGTCCGATACGCAGTATTTT. Translation gives CASSLMGASDTQYF. Using reference TRBV7-9 and TRBJ2-3 for the parts outside the CDR3, the full variable domain is DTGVSQNPRHKITKRGQNVTFRCDPISEHNRLYWYRQTLGQGPEFLTYFQNEAQLEKSRLLSDRFSAERPKGSFSTLEIQRTEQGDSAMYLCASSLMGASDTQYFGPGTRLTVL.

The chain carries TRBV28 and TRBJ2-7; D is undetermined. CDR1 MDHEN and CDR2 SYDVKM come from the germline V gene. V gave up 6 bases and J gave up 3 bases, with 9 bases separating them. The CDR3 extends over 12 amino acids. CDR3 in amino acids: CASSQSGYEQYF. The CDR3 DNA follows: TGTGCCAGCAGCCAATCAGGCTACGAGCAGTACTTC.

The rearrangement links TRBV7-9 to TRBJ2-3; TRBD1 aligns across 10 bases. V lost 5 bases and J lost 4; bases outside the gene matches: 12. Germline V gene lookup returns CDR1 SEHNR and CDR2 FQNEAQ (reference sequence). The CDR3 runs 17 residues. CDR3 DNA sequence: TGTGCCAGCAGCCCCCCCCTCCCGGACAGGGGGTCAGATACGCAGTATTTT. Translating it yields CASSPPLPDRGSDTQYF.